This record covers a single TCR beta chain. Its target is unknown. PCR was performed a second time for roughly 7 to 11 cycles using a sample-barcoded 5' primer and a J-beta primer mix. One entry per CDR3 protein, called by TCRdb with MiXCR from the 5' RACE reads. This table holds about 1.5 million distinct CDR3 sequences, 40% to 45% found once. This sample is drawn from a study of blood T cells in healthy people across ages. Findings and limits, study-wide: Donor CMV infection status was unknown, possibly confounding age-related changes in expanded clonotypes.

Researchers report isolating at least 6 million PBMCs per sample. Germline V gene data show CDR1 as MNHEY and CDR2 as SVGEGT. The CDR3 contains 12 residues. The material sequenced was blood. The V gene is TRBV6-2 or TRBV6-3, the J gene TRBJ2-1, with unresolved D. The J call may be faulty, since TRBJ2-7 better matches the DNA end. The clonotype was recovered from a woman aged 18-35 years in good health. The CDR3 region is CASRRLYNEQYF. CDR3 DNA: TGTGCCAGCAGACGACTCTACAATGAGCAGTACTTC.